Listed here are 30 T cell receptor beta chains from one sample, sequenced in a study of blood T cells in healthy people across ages. Sample-barcoded 5' priming and a J-beta primer mix drove a second PCR of about 7 to 11 cycles. A single record per CDR3 protein comes from TCRdb applying MiXCR to the 5' RACE reads. In the table there are 550,000 to 650,000 distinct CDR3 sequences, about 30% of which are singletons. Specimen: blood. Receptor source: a woman aged 80 or older in good health.

The chain has TRBV6-5 and TRBJ2-5, with D possibly being TRBD1 (6 bases). The DNA matches TRBJ2-7 better at its end, which makes the J call doubtful. CDR1 MNHEY and CDR2 SVGAGI come from the germline V gene. This CDR3 comprises 15 residues. CDR3 loop: CASSYGNVRGIEQYF. For the CDR3, the DNA is TGTGCCAGCAGTTACGGCAATGTGAGGGGGATCGAGCAGTACTTC.

This clonotype was seen ten or more times. The genes are TRBV25-1 and TRBJ2-1; no clear D gene. V dropped 4 bases and J dropped 7 bases, with 5 bases sitting between them. This CDR3 is built from 11 residues. Germline V CDR1 and CDR2: MGHDK, SYGVNS. CDR3 coding DNA: TGTGCCAGCAGTGCAGTAAATGAGCAGTTCTTC. Amino acid sequence: CASSAVNEQFF.

This clonotype was detected many times. The V and J genes are TRBV20-1 and TRBJ2-1; 9 bases are shared with TRBD2. CDR3 length: 15 residues. With V trimmed by 3 bases and J by 7 bases, 10 bases remained unmatched. The germline V gene encodes CDR1 DFQATT and CDR2 SNEGSKA (reference sequence). This CDR3 reads CSASWLAGPRNEQFF. The CDR3 nucleotides read TGCAGTGCTAGTTGGCTAGCGGGGCCCCGGAATGAGCAGTTCTTC.

This clonotype was recorded at least ten times. V gene TRBV10-3 combines with J gene TRBJ2-1; D may match TRBD1 or TRBD2 (5 bases each). V was shortened by 6 bases and J by 6 bases, with 9 bases between the two germline ends. This CDR3 has 12 residues. Germline values: CDR1 ENHRY, CDR2 SYGVKD. This CDR3 is CAISRDANEQFF. CDR3 nucleotide sequence: TGTGCCATCAGCAGGGACGCCAATGAGCAGTTCTTC.

As to this clonotype: A much larger clone lies one base from this, so it may be a read error. The rearrangement uses TRBV7-2 and TRBJ2-1; possibly TRBD1 for D (6 bases). The J call could be wrong; TRBJ2-7 is a better fit for the DNA end. CDR1 is SGHTA and CDR2 is FQGNSA in the germline V gene. The CDR3 consists of 16 residues. The chain's CDR3 is CASSLAGVGAYNEQYF. The CDR3 DNA is TGTGCCAGCAGCTTAGCAGGGGTGGGGGCCTACAATGAGCAGTACTTC.

This clonotype came up many times. The chain links TRBV29-1 to TRBJ2-7, with D maybe TRBD2 (6 bases). This CDR3 spans 14 amino acids. CDR1 SQVTM and CDR2 ANQGSEA come from the germline V gene. V lost 4 bases and J 2 bases, leaving 15 bases between the germline ends. CDR3 in DNA: TGCAGCGTTGTTTTTAGCGGAGCCACCTACGAGCAGTACTTC. As protein: CSVVFSGATYEQYF.

In this sample, this clonotype turned up many times. V and J are TRBV2 and TRBJ2-1; 10 bases are shared with TRBD1. J was trimmed by 4 bases and V by 6 bases; bases with no gene match: 6. Germline assignment: CDR1 SNHLY and CDR2 FYNNEI. This CDR3 is 15 amino acids long. Here the CDR3 reads CASRAGTGAYNEQFF. In nucleotides, the CDR3 is TGTGCCAGCAGGGCCGGGACAGGGGCTTACAATGAGCAGTTCTTC.

This clonotype has a count of ten or more. This sequence joins TRBV7-9 and TRBJ1-6; D gene uncertain. Germline V CDR1 and CDR2: SEHNR, FQNEAQ (reference sequence). CDR3 length equals 14 residues. V lost 3 bases to trimming and J lost 9 bases, with 12 bases between them. CDR3 sequence (DNA): TGTGCCAGCAGCTTGACCCCGGAGAGTTCACCCCTCCACTTT. It encodes CASSLTPESSPLHF.

This clonotype was counted at least ten times. Since a much larger clone is just one base distant, this may be a read error. The chain is built from TRBV4-1 and TRBJ2-5, with D hard to call. Trimming pared 4 bases from V and 11 bases from J, leaving 23 bases between. This CDR3 spans 15 amino acids. The germline V gene has CDR1 MGHRA and CDR2 YSYEKL. This CDR3 reads CASSPSLDVYNEQYF. CDR3 coding DNA: TGCGCCAGCAGCCCTTCCCTTGACGTTTACAATGAGCAGTACTTC.

Comments on this clonotype: The junction departs from the called germline gene at one end, perhaps through a read error. The chain combines TRBV20-1 with TRBJ2-2, with 13 nucleotides matching TRBD2. This CDR3 comprises 16 residues. The germline V gene encodes CDR1 DFQATT and CDR2 SNEGSKA (reference sequence). The CDR3: CSARDWTSGGTGELFF. CDR3 bases: TGCAGTGCTAGAGATTGGACTAGCGGGGGTACCGGGGAACTGTTTTTT.

The V call is TRBV24-1, the J call TRBJ2-5; no clear D. Trimming shortened V by 4 bases and J by 1 base, and 18 bases separated the two germline ends. The CDR3 has 17 amino acids. Germline CDR1 KGHDR, CDR2 SFDVKD. CDR3 coding DNA: TGTGCCACCAGTGACCACAATACCTTTGGACGCCAAGAGACCCAGTACTTC. It encodes CATSDHNTFGRQETQYF.

This clonotype was seen more than once but under ten times. The chain joins TRBV4-2 to TRBJ1-3; a possible D gene is TRBD1 (5 bases). V lost 7 bases and J lost 2, with 9 bases in between. This CDR3 has 13 amino acids. Germline lookup yields CDR1 LGHNA and CDR2 YNFKEQ. This chain's CDR3 is CASTQGAGNTIYF. In DNA form, the CDR3 reads TGTGCCAGCACTCAGGGCGCTGGAAACACCATATATTTT.

This clonotype appeared many times. V is TRBV7-8 and J is TRBJ2-3; 7 nucleotides align to TRBD2. CDR1 SGHVS and CDR2 FQNEAQ come from the germline V gene. The CDR3 totals 13 residues. The V gene end was trimmed by 8 bases and the J gene end by 2 bases; junction bases not matched to a gene: 4. The CDR3 reads CASQGGYTDTQYF. CDR3 nucleotide sequence: TGTGCCAGCCAGGGAGGGTACACAGATACGCAGTATTTT.

The sample holds many counts of this clonotype. The genes are TRBV12-3 or TRBV12-4 and TRBJ2-1, with D perhaps matching TRBD2 (5 bases). V was shortened by 6 bases and J by 1 base, with 19 bases between the two germline ends. The CDR3 covers 17 residues. CDR3 protein: CASRYGLAIGSYNEQFF. The CDR3 DNA sequence: TGTGCCAGCAGGTATGGACTCGCTATAGGTTCCTACAATGAGCAGTTCTTC.

V and J are TRBV5-1 and TRBJ1-2; D is perhaps TRBD1 (6 bases). CDR1 and CDR2 (germline): SGHRS, YFSETQ. This CDR3 contains 14 residues. V was trimmed by 4 bases and J by 8 bases, leaving 18 bases between them. CDR3 sequence: CASSQETPRGGYTF. DNA for the CDR3: TGCGCCAGCAGCCAAGAAACCCCCAGGGGAGGCTACACCTTC.

Ten or more counts support this clonotype. The chain has TRBV20-1 and TRBJ2-1; weak D call: TRBD1 (5 bases). Germline CDR1 reads DFQATT; CDR2 reads SNEGSKA (reference sequence). Trimming took 6 bases from V and 5 from J, leaving 11 bases between them. The CDR3 is made up of 12 amino acids. The CDR3 nucleotides read TGCAGTGCAGGCACAGGAAACAATGAGCAGTTCTTC. It translates to CSAGTGNNEQFF.

Turning to this clonotype: Being one base from a much bigger clone, this may be a read error. The CDR3 nucleotides read TGTGCCAGCAGTGCCCCCCAGGGGAAGGGGTACTTC. The encoded protein is CASSAPQGKGYF. V and J are TRBV25-1 and TRBJ2-5, with a tentative D call TRBD1 (6 bases). This CDR3 contains 12 residues. Per germline, CDR1 MGHDK and CDR2 SYGVNS. V was trimmed by 4 bases and J by 13 bases, leaving 16 bases between them.

This clonotype occurred a few times. The chain carries TRBV7-8 and TRBJ1-6; D call uncertain. This CDR3 comprises 14 residues. Germline assignment: CDR1 SGHVS and CDR2 FQNEAQ. Deletions cut 2 bases from V and 5 bases from J, with 7 bases between. The CDR3 nucleotides are TGTGCCAGCAGCTTAAACGAAGATAATTCACCCCTCCACTTT. Residues: CASSLNEDNSPLHF. The whole variable domain, remainder taken from reference TRBV7-8 and TRBJ1-6, is GAGVSQSPRYKVAKRGQDVALRCDPISGHVSLFWYQQALGQGPEFLTYFQNEAQLDKSGLPSDRFFAERPEGSVSTLKIQRTQQEDSAVYLCASSLNEDNSPLHFGNGTRLTVT.

This clonotype was observed a handful of times. V is TRBV2 and J is TRBJ1-2; tentatively, D is TRBD1 (5 bases). The CDR3 runs 17 residues. V was clipped by 4 bases and J by 3 bases, with 21 bases between them. Germline CDR1 reads SNHLY; CDR2 reads FYNNEI. The CDR3: CASSGTREDGSYYGYTF. The CDR3 DNA is TGTGCCAGCAGTGGGACCAGGGAGGACGGGTCATACTATGGCTACACCTTC.

Many counts were recorded for this clonotype. Sequence at one end of the junction differs from germline and may be a read error. The chain employs TRBV7-7 and TRBJ2-5, with 13 positions matching TRBD2. The germline V gene has CDR1 SSHAT and CDR2 FNYEAQ (reference sequence). The CDR3 contains 17 residues. DNA for the CDR3: TGTGCTAGCAGCCCCCCGGGACTAGCGGGAACCCAAGAGACCCAGTACTTC. This codes for CASSPPGLAGTQETQYF.

Turning to this clonotype: A much larger clone lies a single base off, so this may be a read error. V gene TRBV20-1 combines with J gene TRBJ1-2, with 7 bases identical to TRBD1. Germline CDR1 and CDR2: DFQATT and SNEGSKA (reference sequence). CDR3 length: 12 amino acids. Germline trimming cut 5 bases from V and 4 bases from J; bases unmatched to any gene: 4. The CDR3 sequence: CSAAGGGYGYTF. The CDR3 nucleotides are TGCAGTGCTGCAGGGGGAGGCTATGGCTACACCTTC.

J is TRBJ1-1 and V is TRBV28; 9 nucleotides agree with TRBD1. The length of the CDR3 is 14 residues. In germline, CDR1 is MDHEN, CDR2 SYDVKM. The junction had 7 bases not matched to a gene; V was cut back by 6 bases and J by 5 bases. CDR3: CASSPGTGMTEAFF. CDR3 DNA sequence: TGTGCCAGCAGCCCCGGGACAGGGATGACTGAAGCTTTCTTT.

V usage is TRBV30 and J usage is TRBJ2-2; 7 nucleotides align to TRBD1. This CDR3 has 15 amino acids. The ends lost 7 bases at V and 4 bases at J; junction bases unmatched: 12. Germline V gene sequence: CDR1 GTSNPN, CDR2 SVGIG (reference sequence). The CDR3 sequence is CASPIGPGGTGELFF. The CDR3 DNA reads as TGTGCCTCGCCTATAGGGCCAGGGGGCACCGGGGAGCTGTTTTTT.

The chain links TRBV5-5 to TRBJ2-4, with a possible D match to TRBD2 (5 bases). Germline V gene sequence: CDR1 SGHKS, CDR2 YYEKEE (reference sequence). This CDR3 spans 15 amino acids. The V end was cut by 2 bases, the J end by 1 base, with 10 bases between. CDR3 DNA sequence: TGTGCCAGCAGCTTAGAGGGCTGGGCCAAAAACATTCAGTACTTC. Its translation: CASSLEGWAKNIQYF.

The chain recombines TRBV5-1 with TRBJ2-4; maybe TRBD2 (5 bases). The J call may be mistaken, given a closer DNA end match to TRBJ2-7. The CDR3 contains 14 residues. Per the germline V gene, CDR1 is SGHRS and CDR2 is YFSETQ. The CDR3 loop is CASRKDGVSYEQYV. The CDR3 DNA sequence: TGCGCCAGCAGGAAGGACGGGGTGTCCTACGAGCAGTACGTC.

A remark on this clonotype: This may be a read error: a much more frequent sequence differs by one nucleotide. This rearrangement joins TRBV25-1 to TRBJ2-1, with D perhaps matching TRBD2 (7 bases). TRBJ2-7 matches the DNA end more closely, so the J call is doubtful. Germline V gene sequence: CDR1 MGHDK, CDR2 SYGVNS. This CDR3 contains 14 residues. This CDR3 reads CASRSGGSYNEQYF. For the CDR3, the DNA is TGTGCCAGCAGGTCGGGGGGCTCCTACAATGAGCAGTACTTC.

This clonotype was counted many times. The gene calls are TRBV20-1 and TRBJ2-1; a possible D gene is TRBD2 (6 bases). The CDR3 sequence is 15 residues long. Trimming took 3 bases from V and 0 from J, leaving 12 bases between them. The germline CDR1 and CDR2 sequences are DFQATT and SNEGSKA (reference sequence). CDR3 loop: CSARPLANSYNEQFF. As DNA, the CDR3 is TGCAGTGCTAGGCCTCTAGCGAACTCCTACAATGAGCAGTTCTTC.

In this sample, this clonotype turned up many times. The V gene is TRBV20-1, the J gene TRBJ2-7; D may be TRBD1 or TRBD2 (5 bases each). The CDR3 is 17 amino acids. Germline values: CDR1 DFQATT, CDR2 SNEGSKA (reference sequence). Trimming removed 0 bases from V and 4 bases from J, with 22 bases in between. The CDR3: CSARDLGAGTGLYEQYF. CDR3 coding DNA: TGCAGTGCTAGAGATCTGGGCGCCGGGACGGGTCTTTACGAGCAGTACTTC.

Notes on this clonotype: One base away lies a much larger clone, so this may be a sequencing read error. J is TRBJ2-1 and V is TRBV20-1, with D unclear. The DNA end favors TRBJ2-7, so the J call may be wrong. The CDR3 extends over 16 amino acids. Germline-derived CDR1 and CDR2 are DFQATT and SNEGSKA (reference sequence). CDR3 bases: TGCAGTGCCAGCCATTCAGGACCCCTATCCTACAATGAGCAGTACTTC. Translation gives CSASHSGPLSYNEQYF.

This clonotype was observed a few times. J is TRBJ2-7 and V is TRBV5-5; unclear D gene. Judging by the DNA end, TRBJ2-5 fits better; the J call may be wrong. Germline loops: CDR1 SGHKS, CDR2 YYEKEE (reference sequence). This CDR3 is built from 14 residues. The CDR3 DNA follows: TGTGCCAGCAGCTCGCGACGAATCCAGGAGACCCAGTACTTC. Its protein is CASSSRRIQETQYF.